This T cell receptor beta chain was identified in a study of tumor and adjacent non-tumor tissue in lung cancer. Study-level information: Aged about 31 to 80 years, patients included more than nine men and about five women with stage I to III disease. Some 3.9 million productive TCRbeta reads were obtained per sample on average.

Three rounds of nested PCR, following a modified ARM-PCR protocol, produced the TCRbeta library. TCRdb redid the calling of the multiplex PCR reads with MiXCR, one entry per CDR3 protein. Of 100,000 to 120,000 distinct CDR3 sequences in the sample, about 80% were seen once. RNA was extracted from bulk tissue without any cell sorting. Chemotherapy-naive patients with new lung cancer underwent thoracic surgery in China, August–November 2014. To note about this clonotype: One junction end disagrees with the germline gene, perhaps due to a read error.

The CDR3 extends over 16 amino acids. CDR1 is SGHNT and CDR2 is YENEEA in the germline V gene. This sequence was found in a man aged 65-85 years with non-small cell lung cancer. The sequencing sample was made of lung tumor tissue. The J gene is TRBJ1-1, the V gene TRBV11-3; D is possibly TRBD1 (6 bases). The CDR3 bases are TGTTCCAGCAACTTAAAGACAGGATGGATGAACACTGAAGCTTTCTTT. It encodes CSSNLKTGWMNTEAFF.